A single sample is the source of the 23 T cell receptor beta chains below, sequenced in a study of CXCR3-negative and CXCR3-positive naive CD8 T cells. The TRB cDNA libraries were prepared by 5' RACE with UMI labels. After re-calling the 5' RACE reads, TCRdb lists one entry per CDR3 protein, DNA absent. The sample table sets out about 45,000 distinct CDR3 sequences. Sequencing input: naive CXCR3- CD8+ T cells from blood. The subset is: CD45RO-CCR7+CD27+CD95- naive CD8+ T cells lacking CXCR3 (TNR3-). Receptors originate from a human donor in good health. Some clones in this sample may be carry-over from other donors' samples.

This sequence joins TRBV11-2 and TRBJ2-1; checking the TCRdb D call of TRBD2 is not possible without DNA. The CDR3 length is 15 residues. The germline gives CDR1 SGHAT, CDR2 FQNNGV. CDR3 amino acids: CASSLEATPGDEQFF. Together with reference TRBV11-2 and TRBJ2-1, the CDR3 gives the full variable domain: EAGVAQSPRYKIIEKRQSVAFWCNPISGHATLYWYQQILGQGPKLLIQFQNNGVVDDSQLPKDRFSAERLKGVDSTLKIQPAKLEDSAVYLCASSLEATPGDEQFFGPGTRLTVL.

The chain has TRBV27 and TRBJ2-1; TCRdb's D call, TRBD2, is unchecked because there is no DNA. The V gene's germline CDR1 is MNHEY and CDR2 SMNVEV (reference sequence). The CDR3 has 17 residues. CDR3 sequence: CASSLSSSGDLYNEQFF.

The chain combines TRBV6-4 with TRBJ2-1; as DNA is missing, the TRBD1 call by TCRdb cannot be tested. The CDR3 length is 15 residues. Germline V gene lookup returns CDR1 MRHNA and CDR2 SNTAGT. CDR3 residues: CASSDSQGTYNEQFF.

The chain uses TRBV6-2 or TRBV6-3 and TRBJ2-7; TCRdb's D call, TRBD1, is unchecked because there is no DNA. CDR3 length equals 16 residues. Germline assignment: CDR1 MNHEY and CDR2 SVGEGT. CDR3 sequence reads: CASSYLTSGGAYEQYF.

V and J are TRBV5-5 and TRBJ1-5; as DNA is missing, the TRBD1 call by TCRdb cannot be tested. Looked up from germline, CDR1 is SGHKS and CDR2 is YYEKEE (reference sequence). This CDR3 spans 15 amino acids. This chain's CDR3 is CASSLGRQGFQPQHF. Complete variable domain (other parts from reference TRBV5-5 and TRBJ1-5): DAGVTQSPTHLIKTRGQQVTLRCSPISGHKSVSWYQQVLGQGPQFIFQYYEKEERGRGNFPDRFSARQFPNYSSELNVNALLLGDSALYLCASSLGRQGFQPQHFGDGTRLSIL.

The gene calls are TRBV28 and TRBJ2-5; TCRdb's D call, TRBD2, is unchecked because there is no DNA. Germline-derived CDR1 and CDR2 are MDHEN and SYDVKM. The length of the CDR3 is 16 residues. CDR3 amino acids: CASSLVSGGAEETQYF.

The chain carries TRBV6-5 and TRBJ2-2; TCRdb names TRBD1, which stays unverified in the absence of DNA. Germline CDR1 reads MNHEY; CDR2 reads SVGAGI. This CDR3 has 18 amino acids. The CDR3: CASSTRIHTRGQTGELFF.

The rearrangement joins TRBV6-5 to TRBJ2-7; TCRdb lists TRBD1, though no DNA is available to test this call. This CDR3 comprises 14 residues. Germline CDR1 and CDR2: MNHEY and SVGAGI. This CDR3 reads CASSSGTGADEQYF.

The chain has TRBV7-9 and TRBJ2-3; the TCRdb call, TRBD1, lacks DNA for checking. The germline CDR1 and CDR2 sequences are SEHNR and FQNEAQ (reference sequence). The CDR3 runs to 16 residues. This chain's CDR3 is CASSLDRQVYTDTQYF.

The rearrangement joins TRBV28 to TRBJ2-7; there is no DNA to check the TCRdb D call of TRBD2. CDR1 and CDR2 from the germline V gene are MDHEN and SYDVKM. This CDR3 region has 16 residues. CDR3 in amino acids: CASSKPGLAGNYEQYF.

The chain employs TRBV9 and TRBJ2-6; TCRdb picks TRBD1, but there is no DNA to check that call. The CDR3 is 15 residues long. Germline V gene sequence: CDR1 SGDLS, CDR2 YYNGEE. CDR3 loop: CASSETGAWANVLTF.

The V call is TRBV7-2, the J call TRBJ1-5; TCRdb reports TRBD1, a call that lacks DNA to check it against. The CDR3 contains 17 residues. Germline CDR1 and CDR2: SGHTA and FQGNSA. The CDR3 region is CASSRGQLFGSNQPQHF.

This chain joins TRBV27 and TRBJ2-7; TCRdb reports TRBD2, a call that lacks DNA to check it against. The length of the CDR3 is 13 residues. Germline V gene data show CDR1 as MNHEY and CDR2 as SMNVEV (reference sequence). The CDR3: CASGFGPYYEQYF.

The rearrangement uses TRBV13 and TRBJ2-7. Per the germline V gene, CDR1 is PRHDT and CDR2 is FYEKMQ (reference sequence). This CDR3 spans 15 amino acids. This CDR3 is CASSLVLGAGYEQYF.

The chain carries TRBV10-2 and TRBJ2-5. Germline CDR1 and CDR2: WSHSY and SAAADI. The CDR3 is made up of 11 amino acids. CDR3 sequence: CASRRAETQYF.

The chain employs TRBV29-1 and TRBJ2-2. CDR1 SQVTM and CDR2 ANQGSEA come from the germline V gene. The CDR3 loop spans 13 amino acids. The CDR3 reads CSVDFENTGELFF.

CDR3 loop: CASSFLTVSNEQFF. The chain couples TRBV7-3 to TRBJ2-1. The V gene's germline CDR1 is SGHTA and CDR2 FQGTGA. The CDR3 is 14 residues long. Drawing the rest from reference TRBV7-3 and TRBJ2-1, the complete variable domain is GAGVSQTPSNKVTEKGKYVELRCDPISGHTALYWYRQSLGQGPEFLIYFQGTGAADDSGLPNDRFFAVRPEGSVSTLKIQRTERGDSAVYLCASSFLTVSNEQFFGPGTRLTVL.

The CDR3: CSATTGGPGNEQFF. The chain is built from TRBV20-1 and TRBJ2-1; TCRdb selects TRBD2, and the lack of DNA leaves this call unchecked. CDR1 and CDR2 from the germline V gene are DFQATT and SNEGSKA (reference sequence). This CDR3 has 14 amino acids.

In terms of frequency, this clonotype is medium-sized. The chain has TRBV5-5 and TRBJ2-1; checking the TCRdb D call of TRBD1 is not possible without DNA. The CDR3 contains 15 residues. CDR1 and CDR2 (germline): SGHKS, YYEKEE (reference sequence). The CDR3 reads CASSLGTGKYNEQFF.

V gene TRBV28 combines with J gene TRBJ2-4; no DNA is available, so the TRBD2 call from TCRdb remains unchecked. The CDR3 spans 18 residues. Germline V gene lookup returns CDR1 MDHEN and CDR2 SYDVKM. This CDR3 reads CASSATSGRAIAKNIQYF.

The chain combines TRBV10-3 with TRBJ2-7. This CDR3 region has 12 residues. Germline V lookup: CDR1 ENHRY, CDR2 SYGVKD. CDR3 protein: CAISESSNEQYF.

The rearrangement uses TRBV28 and TRBJ2-6; the TCRdb call, TRBD1, lacks DNA for checking. From germline, CDR1 is MDHEN and CDR2 SYDVKM. The CDR3 consists of 17 residues. CDR3 amino acids: CASSDGQGSSGANVLTF.

The J gene is TRBJ2-7, the V gene TRBV20-1; as DNA is missing, the TRBD1 call by TCRdb cannot be tested. Germline CDR1 and CDR2: DFQATT and SNEGSKA (reference sequence). This CDR3 is 13 amino acids long. The CDR3 protein is CSAPGTGAYEQYF.